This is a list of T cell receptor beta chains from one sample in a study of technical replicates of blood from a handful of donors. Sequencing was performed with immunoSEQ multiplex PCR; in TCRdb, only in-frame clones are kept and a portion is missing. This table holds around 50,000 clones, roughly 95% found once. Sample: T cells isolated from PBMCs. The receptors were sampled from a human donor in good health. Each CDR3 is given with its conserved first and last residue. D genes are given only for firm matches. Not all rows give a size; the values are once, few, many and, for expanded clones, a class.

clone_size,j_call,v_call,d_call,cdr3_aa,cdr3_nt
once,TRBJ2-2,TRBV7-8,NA,CASSLVQQVRTGELFF,TGTGCCAGCAGCTTAGTTCAACAGGTCCGCACCGGGGAGCTGTTTTTT
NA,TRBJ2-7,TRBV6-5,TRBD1,CASSERDRRYEQYF,TGTGCCAGCAGTGAGAGGGACAGGCGTTACGAGCAGTACTTC
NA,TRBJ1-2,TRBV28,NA,CASTFPSGRSYTF,TGTGCCAGCACTTTTCCCTCCGGGAGGTCTTACACCTTC
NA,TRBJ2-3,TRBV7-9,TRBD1,CASSPRQGDTDTQYF,TGTGCCAGCAGCCCAAGACAGGGCGACACAGATACGCAGTATTTT
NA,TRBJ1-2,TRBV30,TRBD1,CAWGPGQGNYGYTF,TGTGCCTGGGGCCCGGGACAGGGGAACTATGGCTACACCTTC
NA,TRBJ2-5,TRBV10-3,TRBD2,CAIRGHGTIQETQYF,TGTGCCATCAGGGGCCACGGGACTATTCAAGAGACCCAGTACTTC
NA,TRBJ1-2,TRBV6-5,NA,CASSLTANYGYTF,TGTGCCAGCAGTTTGACTGCCAACTATGGCTACACCTTC
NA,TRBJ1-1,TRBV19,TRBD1,CASSPRQGQAFF,TGTGCCAGTAGTCCGAGACAGGGGCAGGCTTTCTTT
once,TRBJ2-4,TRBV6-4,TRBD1,CANGGQGTRRAKNIQYF,TGTGCCAACGGTGGACAGGGGACCCGCAGGGCCAAAAACATTCAGTACTTC
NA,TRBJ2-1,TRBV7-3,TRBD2,CASSLHAGLATYNEQFF,TGTGCCAGCAGCTTACACGCGGGACTAGCGACCTACAATGAGCAGTTCTTC
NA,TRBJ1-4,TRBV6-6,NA,CASSYRTSNEKLFF,TGTGCCAGCAGTTACCGGACATCTAATGAAAAACTGTTTTTT
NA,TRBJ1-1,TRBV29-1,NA,CSVDRGTEAFF,TGCAGCGTTGATAGGGGGACTGAAGCTTTCTTT
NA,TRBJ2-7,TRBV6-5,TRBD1,CASSYDVGQGPSEQYF,TGTGCCAGCAGTTACGACGTGGGACAGGGACCTTCCGAGCAGTACTTC
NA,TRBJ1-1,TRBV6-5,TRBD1,CASSYLQGTNTEAFF,TGTGCCAGCAGTTACCTACAGGGGACGAACACTGAAGCTTTCTTT
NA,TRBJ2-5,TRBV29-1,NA,CSVGGLFGETQYF,TGCAGCGTTGGGGGCCTTTTTGGGGAGACCCAGTACTTC
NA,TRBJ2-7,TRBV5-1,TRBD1,CASSPRDRENEQYF,TGCGCCAGCAGCCCCCGGGACAGGGAAAACGAGCAGTACTTC
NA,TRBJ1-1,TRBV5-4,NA,CASRTTGKTEAFF,TGTGCCAGCAGGACTACAGGGAAGACTGAAGCTTTCTTT
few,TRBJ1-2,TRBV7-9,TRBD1,CASGTEYGYTF,TGTGCCAGCGGGACAGAGTATGGCTACACCTTC
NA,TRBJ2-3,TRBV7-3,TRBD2,CASSPQGLATQYF,TGTGCCAGCAGCCCCCAGGGACTAGCTACGCAGTATTTT
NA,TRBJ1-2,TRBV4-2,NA,CASSQDLLYGYTF,TGTGCCAGCAGCCAAGATCTTCTCTATGGCTACACCTTC
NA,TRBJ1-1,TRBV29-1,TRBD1,CSVGQGMGTEAFF,TGCAGCGTAGGACAGGGGATGGGTACTGAAGCTTTCTTT
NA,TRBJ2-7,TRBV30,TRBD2,CAWSSRLAGGLEQYF,TGTGCCTGGAGTTCCCGACTAGCGGGAGGCCTCGAGCAGTACTTC
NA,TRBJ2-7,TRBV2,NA,CASSDQGEVNEQYF,TGTGCCAGCAGTGACCAAGGGGAGGTAAACGAGCAGTACTTC
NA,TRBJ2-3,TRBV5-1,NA,CASSLGVSTDTQYF,TGCGCCAGCAGCTTGGGCGTTAGCACAGATACGCAGTATTTT
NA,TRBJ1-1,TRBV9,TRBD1,CASSTWTGEAFF,TGTGCCAGCAGCACTTGGACAGGGGAAGCTTTCTTT
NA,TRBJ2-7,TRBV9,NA,CASALGGDYYEQYF,TGTGCCAGCGCCCTAGGGGGGGATTACTACGAGCAGTACTTC
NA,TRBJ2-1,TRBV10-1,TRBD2,CASSPPGTSWEQFF,TGCGCCAGCAGTCCCCCTGGGACTAGCTGGGAGCAGTTCTTC
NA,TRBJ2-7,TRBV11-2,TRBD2,CASSLGPGLAVGGGYEQYF,TGTGCCAGCAGCTTAGGACCGGGACTAGCGGTCGGAGGAGGATACGAGCAGTACTTC
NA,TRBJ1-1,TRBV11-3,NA,CASSLHPNTEAFF,TGTGCCAGCAGCTTACATCCGAACACTGAAGCTTTCTTT
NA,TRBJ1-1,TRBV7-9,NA,CASSLDNRLDEAFF,TGTGCCAGCAGCTTAGATAACAGGTTGGATGAAGCTTTCTTT
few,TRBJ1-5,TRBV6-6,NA,CASSLPSQPQHF,TGTGCCAGCAGTCTACCTTCTCAGCCCCAGCATTTT
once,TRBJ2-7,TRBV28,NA,CASSLSQDIEQYF,TGTGCCAGCAGTTTATCACAGGACATTGAGCAGTACTTC
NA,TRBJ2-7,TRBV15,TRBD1,CATSREKAGQGSYEQYF,TGTGCCACCAGCAGAGAAAAAGCGGGACAGGGCTCCTACGAGCAGTACTTC
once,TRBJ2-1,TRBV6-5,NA,CASSWLSYSDEQFF,TGTGCCAGCAGTTGGTTATCCTATTCCGATGAGCAGTTCTTC
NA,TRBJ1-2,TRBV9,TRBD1,CASSVGQGDYGYTF,TGTGCCAGCAGCGTCGGACAGGGAGACTATGGCTACACCTTC
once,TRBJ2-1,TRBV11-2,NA,CASSSFRGPGQFF,TGTGCCAGCAGCTCCTTTCGCGGCCCTGGGCAGTTCTTC